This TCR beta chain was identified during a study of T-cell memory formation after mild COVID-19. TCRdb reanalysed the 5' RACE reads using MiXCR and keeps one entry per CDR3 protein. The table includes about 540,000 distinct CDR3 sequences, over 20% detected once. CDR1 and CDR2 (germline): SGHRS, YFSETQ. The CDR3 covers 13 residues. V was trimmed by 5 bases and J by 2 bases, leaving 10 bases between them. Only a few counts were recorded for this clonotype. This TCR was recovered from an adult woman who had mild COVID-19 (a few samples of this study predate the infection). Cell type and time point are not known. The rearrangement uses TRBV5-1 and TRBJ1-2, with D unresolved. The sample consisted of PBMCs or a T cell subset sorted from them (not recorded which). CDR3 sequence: CASRYTGNYGYTF. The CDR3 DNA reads TGCGCCAGCAGGTACACGGGAAACTATGGCTACACCTTC.